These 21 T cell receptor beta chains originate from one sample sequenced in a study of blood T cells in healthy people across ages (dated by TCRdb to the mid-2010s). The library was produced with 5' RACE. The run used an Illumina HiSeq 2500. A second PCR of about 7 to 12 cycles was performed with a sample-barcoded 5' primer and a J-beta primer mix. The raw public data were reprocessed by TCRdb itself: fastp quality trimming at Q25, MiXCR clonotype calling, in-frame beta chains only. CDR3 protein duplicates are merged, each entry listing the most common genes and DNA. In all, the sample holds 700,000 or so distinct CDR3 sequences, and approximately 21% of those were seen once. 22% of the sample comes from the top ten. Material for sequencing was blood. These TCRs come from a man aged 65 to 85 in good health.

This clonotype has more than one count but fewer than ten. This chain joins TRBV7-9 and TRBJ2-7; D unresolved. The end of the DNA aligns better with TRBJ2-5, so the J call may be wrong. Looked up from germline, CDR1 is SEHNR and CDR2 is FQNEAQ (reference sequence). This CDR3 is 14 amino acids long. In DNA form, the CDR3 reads TGTGCCAGCAGCTCCCTCCGGTCCCAAGAGACCCAGTACTTC. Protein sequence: CASSSLRSQETQYF.

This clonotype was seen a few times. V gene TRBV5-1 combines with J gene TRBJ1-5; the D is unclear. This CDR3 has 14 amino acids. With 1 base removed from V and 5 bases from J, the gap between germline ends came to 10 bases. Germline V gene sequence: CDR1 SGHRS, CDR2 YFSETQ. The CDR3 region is CASSLLPADQPQHF. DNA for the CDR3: TGCGCCAGCAGCTTGCTTCCAGCCGATCAGCCCCAGCATTTT.

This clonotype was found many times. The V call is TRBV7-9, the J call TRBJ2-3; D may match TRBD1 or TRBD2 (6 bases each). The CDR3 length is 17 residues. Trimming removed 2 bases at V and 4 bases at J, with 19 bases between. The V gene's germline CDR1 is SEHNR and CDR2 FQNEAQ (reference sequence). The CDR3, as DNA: TGTGCCAGCAGCTTAAAAGCAGGAGGGGGGCCTTCAGATACGCAGTATTTT. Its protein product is CASSLKAGGGPSDTQYF.

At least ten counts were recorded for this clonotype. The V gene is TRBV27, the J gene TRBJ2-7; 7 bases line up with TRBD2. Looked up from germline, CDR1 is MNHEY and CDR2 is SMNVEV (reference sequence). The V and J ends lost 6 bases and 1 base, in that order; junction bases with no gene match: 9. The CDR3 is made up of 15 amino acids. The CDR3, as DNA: TGTGCCAGCAGCTGGCGGGGGTACATGTCCTACGAGCAGTACTTC. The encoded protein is CASSWRGYMSYEQYF.

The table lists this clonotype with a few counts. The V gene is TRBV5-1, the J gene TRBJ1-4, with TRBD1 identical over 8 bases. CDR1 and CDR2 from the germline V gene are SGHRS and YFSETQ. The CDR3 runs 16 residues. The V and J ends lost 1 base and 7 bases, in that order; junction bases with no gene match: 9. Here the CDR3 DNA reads TGCGCCAGCAGCTTGTCGGGCAGGGGGCGGGCTGAAAAACTGTTTTTT. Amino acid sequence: CASSLSGRGRAEKLFF.

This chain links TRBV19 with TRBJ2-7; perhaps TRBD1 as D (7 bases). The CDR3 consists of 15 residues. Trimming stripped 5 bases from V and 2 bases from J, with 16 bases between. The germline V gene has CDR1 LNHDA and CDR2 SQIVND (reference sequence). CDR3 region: CASSPLQGGTYEQYF. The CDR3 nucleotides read TGTGCCAGTAGTCCCCTTCAGGGGGGAACCTACGAGCAGTACTTC.

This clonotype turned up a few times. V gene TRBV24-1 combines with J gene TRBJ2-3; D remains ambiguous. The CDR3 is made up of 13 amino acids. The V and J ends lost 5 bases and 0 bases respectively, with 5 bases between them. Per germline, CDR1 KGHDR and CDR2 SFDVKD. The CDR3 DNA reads TGTGCCACCAGTGCCGACAGCACAGATACGCAGTATTTT. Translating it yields CATSADSTDTQYF.

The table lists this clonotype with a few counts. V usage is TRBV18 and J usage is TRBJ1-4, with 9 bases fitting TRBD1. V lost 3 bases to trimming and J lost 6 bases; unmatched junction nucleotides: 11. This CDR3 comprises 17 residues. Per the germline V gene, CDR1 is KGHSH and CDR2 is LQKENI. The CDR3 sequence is CASSPVLQGAGDEKLFF. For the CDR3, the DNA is TGTGCCAGCTCACCCGTACTACAGGGGGCAGGAGATGAAAAACTGTTTTTT. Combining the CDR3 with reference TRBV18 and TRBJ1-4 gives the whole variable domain NAGVMQNPRHLVRRRGQEARLRCSPMKGHSHVYWYRQLPEEGLKFMVYLQKENIIDESGMPKERFSAEFPKEGPSILRIQQVVRGDSAAYFCASSPVLQGAGDEKLFFGSGTQLSVL.

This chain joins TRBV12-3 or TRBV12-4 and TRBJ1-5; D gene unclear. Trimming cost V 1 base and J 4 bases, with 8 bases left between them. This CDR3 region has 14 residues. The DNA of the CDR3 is TGTGCCAGCAGTTTAGACAATACTAATCAGCCCCAGCATTTT. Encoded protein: CASSLDNTNQPQHF.

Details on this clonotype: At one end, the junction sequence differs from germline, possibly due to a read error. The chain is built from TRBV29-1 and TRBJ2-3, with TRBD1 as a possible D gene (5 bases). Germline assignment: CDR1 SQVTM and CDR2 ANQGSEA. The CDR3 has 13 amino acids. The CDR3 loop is CSVRSVLTDTRYF. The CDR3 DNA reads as TGCAGCGTGAGATCTGTGTTGACAGATACGCGGTATTTT.

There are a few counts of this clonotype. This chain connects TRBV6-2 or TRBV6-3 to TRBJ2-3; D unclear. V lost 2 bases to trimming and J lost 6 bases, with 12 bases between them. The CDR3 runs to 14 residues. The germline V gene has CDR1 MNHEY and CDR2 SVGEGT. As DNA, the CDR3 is TGTGCCAGCAGTTACGTCTATCAGGCGGATACGCAGTATTTT. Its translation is CASSYVYQADTQYF.

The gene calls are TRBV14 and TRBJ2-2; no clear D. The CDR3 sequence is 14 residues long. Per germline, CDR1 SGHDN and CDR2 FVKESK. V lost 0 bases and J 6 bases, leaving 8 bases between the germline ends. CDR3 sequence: CASSQDVFPGELFF. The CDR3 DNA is TGTGCCAGCAGCCAAGATGTGTTTCCCGGGGAGCTGTTTTTT.

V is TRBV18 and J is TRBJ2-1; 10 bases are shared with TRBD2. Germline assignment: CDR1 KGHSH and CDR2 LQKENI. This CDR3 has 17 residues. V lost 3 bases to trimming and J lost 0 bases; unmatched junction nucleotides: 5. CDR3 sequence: CASSPGLAANSYNEQFF. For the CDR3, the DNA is TGTGCCAGCTCACCCGGACTAGCGGCTAACTCCTACAATGAGCAGTTCTTC.

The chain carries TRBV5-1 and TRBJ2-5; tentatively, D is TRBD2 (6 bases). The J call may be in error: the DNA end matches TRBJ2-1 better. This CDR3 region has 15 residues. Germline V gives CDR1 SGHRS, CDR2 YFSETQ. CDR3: CASSLGLASVNEQFF. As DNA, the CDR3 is TGCGCCAGCAGCTTGGGCCTAGCGAGCGTCAATGAGCAGTTCTTC.

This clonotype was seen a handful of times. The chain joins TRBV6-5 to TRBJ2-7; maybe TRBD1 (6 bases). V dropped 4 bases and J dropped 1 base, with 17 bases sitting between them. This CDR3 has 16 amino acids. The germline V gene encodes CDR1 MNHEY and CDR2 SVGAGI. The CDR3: CASSSTRQEKSYEQYF. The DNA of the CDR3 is TGTGCCAGCAGTTCTACCCGACAGGAGAAATCCTACGAGCAGTACTTC.

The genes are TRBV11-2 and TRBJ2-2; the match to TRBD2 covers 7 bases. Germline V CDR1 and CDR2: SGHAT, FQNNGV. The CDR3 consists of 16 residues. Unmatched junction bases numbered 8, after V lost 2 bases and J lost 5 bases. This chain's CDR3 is CASSLHPGGGTGELFF. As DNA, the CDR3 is TGTGCCAGCAGCTTACATCCGGGGGGAGGAACCGGGGAGCTGTTTTTT.

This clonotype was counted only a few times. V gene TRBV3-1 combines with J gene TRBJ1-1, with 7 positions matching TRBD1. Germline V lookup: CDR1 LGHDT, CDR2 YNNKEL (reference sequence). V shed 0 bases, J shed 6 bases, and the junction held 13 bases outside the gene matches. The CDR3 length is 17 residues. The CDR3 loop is CASSQDKRDRARPEAFF. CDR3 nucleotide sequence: TGTGCCAGCAGCCAAGATAAGAGAGACAGGGCAAGACCTGAAGCTTTCTTT.

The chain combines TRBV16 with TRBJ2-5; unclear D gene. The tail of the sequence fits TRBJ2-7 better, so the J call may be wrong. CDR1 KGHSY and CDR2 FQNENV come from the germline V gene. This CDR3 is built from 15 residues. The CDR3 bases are TGTGCCAGCAGCCATCTCAGTCAAACGAACTACGAGCAGTACTTC. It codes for CASSHLSQTNYEQYF.

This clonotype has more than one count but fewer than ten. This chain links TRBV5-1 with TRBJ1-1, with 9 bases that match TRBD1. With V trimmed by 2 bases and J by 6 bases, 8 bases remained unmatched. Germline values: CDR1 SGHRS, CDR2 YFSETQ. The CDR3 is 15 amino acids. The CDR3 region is CASSFRDRALPEAFF. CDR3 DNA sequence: TGCGCCAGCAGCTTCAGGGACAGGGCGCTACCTGAAGCTTTCTTT.

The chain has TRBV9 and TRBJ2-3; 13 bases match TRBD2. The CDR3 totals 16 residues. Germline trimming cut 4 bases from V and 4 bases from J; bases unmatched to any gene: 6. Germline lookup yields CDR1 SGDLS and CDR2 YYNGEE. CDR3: CASSPRTSGGADTQYF. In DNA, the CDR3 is TGTGCCAGCAGCCCTCGGACTAGCGGGGGAGCAGATACGCAGTATTTT.

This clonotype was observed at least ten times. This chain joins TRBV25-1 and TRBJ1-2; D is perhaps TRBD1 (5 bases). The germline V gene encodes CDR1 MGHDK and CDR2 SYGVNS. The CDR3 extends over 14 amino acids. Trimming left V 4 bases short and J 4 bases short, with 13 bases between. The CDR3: CASSGRQPAYGYTF. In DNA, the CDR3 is TGTGCCAGCAGTGGACGACAGCCCGCCTATGGCTACACCTTC.